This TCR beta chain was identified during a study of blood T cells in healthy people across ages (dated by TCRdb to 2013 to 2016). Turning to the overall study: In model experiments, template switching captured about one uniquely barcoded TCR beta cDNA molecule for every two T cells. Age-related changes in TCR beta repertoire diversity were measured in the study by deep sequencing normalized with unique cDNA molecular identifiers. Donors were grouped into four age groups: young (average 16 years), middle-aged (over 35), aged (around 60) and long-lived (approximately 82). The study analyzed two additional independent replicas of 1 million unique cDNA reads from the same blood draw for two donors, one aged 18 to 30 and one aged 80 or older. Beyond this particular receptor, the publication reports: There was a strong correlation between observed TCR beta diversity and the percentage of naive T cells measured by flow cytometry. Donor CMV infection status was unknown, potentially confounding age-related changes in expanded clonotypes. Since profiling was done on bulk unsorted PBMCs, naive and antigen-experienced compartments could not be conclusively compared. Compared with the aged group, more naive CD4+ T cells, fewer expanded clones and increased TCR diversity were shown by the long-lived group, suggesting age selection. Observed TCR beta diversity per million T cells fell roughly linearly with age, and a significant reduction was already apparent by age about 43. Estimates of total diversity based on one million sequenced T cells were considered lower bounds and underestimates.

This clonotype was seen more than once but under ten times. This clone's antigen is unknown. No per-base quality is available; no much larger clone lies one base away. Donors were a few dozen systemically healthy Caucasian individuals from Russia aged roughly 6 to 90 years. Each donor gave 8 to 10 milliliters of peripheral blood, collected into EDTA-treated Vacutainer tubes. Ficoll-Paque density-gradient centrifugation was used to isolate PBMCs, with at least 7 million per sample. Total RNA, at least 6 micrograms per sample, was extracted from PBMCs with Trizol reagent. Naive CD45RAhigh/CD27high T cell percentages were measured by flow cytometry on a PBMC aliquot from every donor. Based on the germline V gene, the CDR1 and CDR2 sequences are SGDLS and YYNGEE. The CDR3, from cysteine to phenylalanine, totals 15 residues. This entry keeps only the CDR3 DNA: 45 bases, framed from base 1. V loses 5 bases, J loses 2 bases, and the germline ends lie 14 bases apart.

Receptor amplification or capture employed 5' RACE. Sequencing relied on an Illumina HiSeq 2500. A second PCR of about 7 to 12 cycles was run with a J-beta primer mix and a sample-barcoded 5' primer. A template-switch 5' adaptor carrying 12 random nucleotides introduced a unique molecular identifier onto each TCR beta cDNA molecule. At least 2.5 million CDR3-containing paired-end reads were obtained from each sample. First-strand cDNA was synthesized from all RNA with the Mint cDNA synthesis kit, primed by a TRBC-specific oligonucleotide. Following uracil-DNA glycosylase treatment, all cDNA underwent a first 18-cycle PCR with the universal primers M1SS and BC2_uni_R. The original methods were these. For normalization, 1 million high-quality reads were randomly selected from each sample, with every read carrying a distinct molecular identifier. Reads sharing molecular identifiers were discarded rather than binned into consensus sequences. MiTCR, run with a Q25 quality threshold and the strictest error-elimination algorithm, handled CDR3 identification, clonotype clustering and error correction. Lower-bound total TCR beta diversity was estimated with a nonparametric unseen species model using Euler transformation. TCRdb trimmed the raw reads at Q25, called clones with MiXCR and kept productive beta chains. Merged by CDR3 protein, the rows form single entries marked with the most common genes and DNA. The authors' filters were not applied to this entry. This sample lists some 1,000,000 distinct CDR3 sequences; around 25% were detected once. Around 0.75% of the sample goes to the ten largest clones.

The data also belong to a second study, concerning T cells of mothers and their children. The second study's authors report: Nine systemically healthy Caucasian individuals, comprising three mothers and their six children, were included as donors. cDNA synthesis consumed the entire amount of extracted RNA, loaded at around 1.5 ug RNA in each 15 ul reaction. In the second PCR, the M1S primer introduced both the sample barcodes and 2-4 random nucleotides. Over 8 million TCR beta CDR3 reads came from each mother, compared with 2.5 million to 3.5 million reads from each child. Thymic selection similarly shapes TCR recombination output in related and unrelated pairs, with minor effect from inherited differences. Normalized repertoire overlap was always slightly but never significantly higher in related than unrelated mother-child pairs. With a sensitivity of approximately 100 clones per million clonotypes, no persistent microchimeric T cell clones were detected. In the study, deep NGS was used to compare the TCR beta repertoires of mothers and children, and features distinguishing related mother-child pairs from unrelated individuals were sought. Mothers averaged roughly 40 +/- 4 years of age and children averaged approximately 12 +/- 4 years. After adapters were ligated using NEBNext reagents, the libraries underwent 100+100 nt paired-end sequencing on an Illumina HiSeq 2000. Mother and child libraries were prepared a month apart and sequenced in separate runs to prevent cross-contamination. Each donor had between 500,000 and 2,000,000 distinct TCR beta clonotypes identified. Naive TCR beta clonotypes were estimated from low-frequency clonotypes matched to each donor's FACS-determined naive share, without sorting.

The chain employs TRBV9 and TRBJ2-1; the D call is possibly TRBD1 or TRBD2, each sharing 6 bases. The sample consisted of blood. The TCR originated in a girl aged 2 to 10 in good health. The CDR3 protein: CASSIGGFAYNEQFF. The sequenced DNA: TGTGCCAGCAGTATAGGGGGGTTTGCCTACAATGAGCAGTTCTTC.